The 21 T cell receptor beta chains below come from one sample, sequenced in a study of post-analysis software for immune sequencing data. Antigens for these TCRs are unknown. Prepared TCR beta cDNA libraries contained unique molecular identifiers. TCRdb analysed the PCR reads with MiXCR anew, one entry per CDR3 protein. Of about 200,000 distinct CDR3 sequences listed, about 30% are singletons. Study findings and constraints: Controls showed lower frequencies than patients for 4 or 5 TRBV segments, and TRBV5-6, TRBV5-1 and TRBV20-1 were among these.

Specimen: blood. The receptors derive from a girl aged 2-17 years with multiple sclerosis.

The table lists this clonotype with a few counts. This chain joins TRBV6-5 and TRBJ2-3, with 9 nucleotides matching TRBD2. From germline, CDR1 is MNHEY and CDR2 SVGAGI. V lost 0 bases to trimming and J lost 6 bases; unmatched junction nucleotides: 10. The CDR3 is made up of 17 amino acids. CDR3 region: CASSYSRGRGGPDTQYF. The DNA for the CDR3 is TGTGCCAGCAGTTACTCGCGAGGGCGGGGGGGCCCCGATACGCAGTATTTT.

The chain uses TRBV25-1 and TRBJ1-2; D not certain. CDR1 and CDR2 (germline): MGHDK, SYGVNS. The CDR3 consists of 11 residues. Trimming shortened V by 1 base and J by 8 bases, and 5 bases separated the two germline ends. Here the CDR3 reads CASSEFSGYTF. The CDR3 DNA reads as TGTGCCAGCAGTGAATTCTCCGGCTACACCTTC.

On this clonotype itself: A read error is possible here, since a much larger clone lies one base away. The chain employs TRBV5-1 and TRBJ2-7, with D possibly being TRBD1 or TRBD2 (6 bases each). This CDR3 is built from 14 residues. Germline V gene sequence: CDR1 SGHRS, CDR2 YFSETQ. The CDR3, as DNA: TGCGTCAGCAGCTTGCGGGACAACTCCTACGAGCAGTACTTC. Its translation is CVSSLRDNSYEQYF.

The CDR3 protein is CASSLLESYNEQFF. CDR3 bases: TGCGCCAGCAGCTTGTTAGAATCCTACAATGAGCAGTTCTTC. The chain recombines TRBV5-1 with TRBJ2-1; D remains unclear. Looked up from germline, CDR1 is SGHRS and CDR2 is YFSETQ. Trimming shortened V by 1 base and J by 1 base, and 6 bases separated the two germline ends. The CDR3 covers 14 residues.

The rearrangement links TRBV14 to TRBJ1-2; D is possibly TRBD1 (5 bases). Trimming pared 1 base from V and 3 bases from J, leaving 18 bases between. The germline V gene encodes CDR1 SGHDN and CDR2 FVKESK. This CDR3 is built from 17 residues. CDR3 bases: TGTGCCAGCAGCCAAGTACGAATGAGGGGTTTCGACTATGGCTACACCTTC. Protein sequence: CASSQVRMRGFDYGYTF.

This clonotype occurred a few times. The rearrangement links TRBV20-1 to TRBJ2-5; 8 positions match TRBD2. The CDR3 consists of 16 residues. The germline V gene has CDR1 DFQATT and CDR2 SNEGSKA (reference sequence). Trimming at V came to 2 bases and at J to 1 base, leaving 9 bases not matched to a gene. CDR3: CSARPTGRGAQETQYF. The CDR3 DNA reads as TGCAGTGCTAGACCAACTGGGCGGGGGGCCCAAGAGACCCAGTACTTC.

The chain carries TRBV5-1 and TRBJ1-5; D gene ambiguous. The V gene's germline CDR1 is SGHRS and CDR2 YFSETQ. The length of the CDR3 is 14 residues. V lost 4 bases and J lost 7, with 15 bases in between. The CDR3 here is CASSVGPRTQPQHF. The CDR3 DNA reads TGCGCCAGCAGCGTTGGCCCCCGTACGCAGCCCCAGCATTTT.

This clonotype was observed at least ten times. The rearrangement links TRBV5-1 to TRBJ2-1, with 8 bases that match TRBD2. This CDR3 region has 16 residues. The germline CDR1 and CDR2 sequences are SGHRS and YFSETQ. V lost 3 bases to trimming and J lost 4 bases; unmatched junction nucleotides: 9. CDR3 coding DNA: TGCGCCAGCAGCTCAGAAATAGCGGGGAGGTACAATGAGCAGTTCTTC. Its translation is CASSSEIAGRYNEQFF.

This clonotype was picked up one time. A read error is possible here, since a much larger clone lies one base away. This sequence joins TRBV7-3 and TRBJ2-7; tentatively, D is TRBD1 (6 bases). The CDR3 has 13 residues. Germline V CDR1 and CDR2: SGHTA, FQGTGA. V was cut by 0 bases and J by 7 bases, with 10 bases left in between. CDR3 coding DNA: TGTGCCAGCAGCTTAACGGCCAGGGGTGAGCAGTACTTC. Translation gives CASSLTARGEQYF.

Comment on this clonotype: This may come from a read error, since a much larger clone is one base off. This rearrangement joins TRBV20-1 to TRBJ1-2, with TRBD1 matching over 7 bases. V lost 0 bases to trimming and J lost 6 bases; unmatched junction nucleotides: 7. CDR1 and CDR2 from the germline V gene are DFQATT and SNEGSKA (reference sequence). This CDR3 has 14 amino acids. The CDR3 protein is CSARDASGTDGYTF. The CDR3 DNA follows: TGCAGTGCTAGAGATGCATCAGGGACAGATGGCTACACCTTC.

The chain employs TRBV15 and TRBJ2-1; D perhaps matches TRBD1 (6 bases). V was trimmed by 1 base and J by 8 bases, leaving 15 bases between them. The CDR3 extends over 15 amino acids. Germline assignment: CDR1 LNHNV and CDR2 YYDKDF (reference sequence). The CDR3: CATSRAGALGDEQFF. For the CDR3, the DNA is TGTGCCACCAGCAGAGCAGGGGCCCTCGGGGATGAGCAGTTCTTC.

The gene calls are TRBV5-1 and TRBJ2-2; 12 nucleotides align to TRBD2. Germline lookup yields CDR1 SGHRS and CDR2 YFSETQ. V was clipped by 6 bases and J by 0 bases; unmatched bases: 6. The CDR3 totals 17 residues. The CDR3 is CASTPSSGRANTGELFF. CDR3 nucleotides: TGCGCCAGCACCCCCTCTAGCGGGAGGGCGAACACCGGGGAGCTGTTTTTT.

This clonotype has only one observation. Given a much more abundant clone one base away, this may be a read error. The rearrangement links TRBV28 to TRBJ2-1; D gene ambiguous. This CDR3 has 13 amino acids. Trimming pared 11 bases from V and 0 bases from J, leaving 11 bases between. Germline V CDR1 and CDR2: MDHEN, SYDVKM. DNA of the CDR3: TGTGCCTACTCCAGAGGCTCCTACAATGAGCAGTTCTTC. This sequence encodes CAYSRGSYNEQFF.

A few counts support this clonotype. V is TRBV7-9 and J is TRBJ2-7; 11 nucleotides align to TRBD2. The length of the CDR3 is 15 residues. Trimming cost V 5 bases and J 3 bases; bases outside gene matches: 6. The germline V gene has CDR1 SEHNR and CDR2 FQNEAQ (reference sequence). As DNA, the CDR3 is TGTGCCAGCAGCAAGGGGACTAGCGGCCTCTACGAGCAGTACTTC. Translation: CASSKGTSGLYEQYF.

This clonotype appeared many times. The genes are TRBV29-1 and TRBJ1-2; D is uncertain. The V gene lost 4 bases and the J gene lost 1 base, with 7 bases spanning the gap. Germline CDR1 and CDR2: SQVTM and ANQGSEA. The CDR3 contains 12 residues. CDR3 nucleotide sequence: TGCAGCGTTGCATACAGTAACTATGGCTACACCTTC. It codes for CSVAYSNYGYTF.

The V and J genes are TRBV13 and TRBJ2-4; D call uncertain. The V and J ends lost 3 bases and 0 bases respectively, with 6 bases between them. This CDR3 is 14 amino acids long. Germline CDR1 reads PRHDT; CDR2 reads FYEKMQ (reference sequence). CDR3 DNA sequence: TGTGCCAGCAGCTTGACGGTAGCCAAAAACATTCAGTACTTC. Translation gives CASSLTVAKNIQYF.

This clonotype showed up just a few times. V usage is TRBV12-3 or TRBV12-4 and J usage is TRBJ1-6; D is unresolved. This CDR3 region has 15 residues. V gave up 1 base and J gave up 5 bases, with 9 bases separating them. In nucleotides, the CDR3 is TGTGCCAGCAGTTTAGGGGCAGGCGATAATTCACCCCTCCACTTT. This translates into CASSLGAGDNSPLHF.

This clonotype was observed at least ten times. This rearrangement joins TRBV4-2 to TRBJ2-1; D not certain. There are 12 residues in the CDR3. The germline V gene encodes CDR1 LGHNA and CDR2 YNFKEQ. Trimming shortened V by 6 bases and J by 6 bases, and 9 bases separated the two germline ends. CDR3 residues: CASSQRSNEQFF. Here the CDR3 DNA reads TGTGCCAGCAGTCAACGGTCCAATGAGCAGTTCTTC.

This clonotype was observed a handful of times. This chain joins TRBV2 and TRBJ2-3, with a tentative D call TRBD1 (6 bases). The CDR3 has 15 residues. V was shortened by 6 bases and J by 0 bases, with 13 bases between the two germline ends. Germline V gene sequence: CDR1 SNHLY, CDR2 FYNNEI. CDR3 DNA sequence: TGTGCCAGCAGCCGGGGACAAACCAGCACAGATACGCAGTATTTT. This gives the protein CASSRGQTSTDTQYF.

This clonotype was seen repeatedly, ten times or more. This chain uses TRBV6-5 with TRBJ2-1; D not resolved. Trimming stripped 6 bases from V and 8 bases from J, with 11 bases between. In germline, CDR1 is MNHEY, CDR2 SVGAGI. The CDR3 is made up of 12 amino acids. CDR3 amino acids: CASSRSSYEQFF. CDR3 nucleotides: TGTGCCAGCAGCCGGTCTAGTTATGAGCAGTTCTTC.

This clonotype has just a few counts. The chain combines TRBV4-1 with TRBJ1-1, with D perhaps matching TRBD1 (6 bases). The CDR3 covers 14 residues. The V end was cut by 4 bases, the J end by 4 bases, with 13 bases between. CDR1 and CDR2 from the germline V gene are MGHRA and YSYEKL. CDR3 region: CASSPLGGITEAFF. In nucleotides, the CDR3 is TGCGCCAGCAGCCCCCTAGGGGGGATCACTGAAGCTTTCTTT.